This entry lists 20 T cell receptor beta chains sequenced from one sample in a study of beta chain features in type 1 diabetes. For these TCRs, the target antigens are not known. The study's findings and limits: Moderate yet significant TCRB CDR3 shortening was seen in Type 1 diabetes patients in all four CD4+ subsets.

Since all of the isolated RNA was reverse transcribed, expressed TCRB transcripts were what got sequenced. TCRdb's copy holds only in-frame clones and misses some; the assay was immunoSEQ multiplex PCR. The profile covers 600,000 to 700,000 clones, with roughly 12% appearing a single time and 0.095% to 0.15% taken by the ten largest. Specimen: naive CD4+ T cells from blood. Receptor source: a man in his thirties or forties with type 1 diabetes.

This clone was observed a few times. The rearrangement uses TRBV7-2 and TRBJ1-1; 8 bases match TRBD1. V lost 5 bases, J lost 5 bases, and 4 bases stayed unmatched. Germline V CDR1 and CDR2: SGHTA, FQGNSA. The CDR3 is 13 amino acids. CDR3 sequence: CASSATGGTEAFF. In DNA form, the CDR3 reads TGTGCCAGCAGCGCTACAGGGGGAACTGAAGCTTTCTTT.

V and J are TRBV4-1 and TRBJ2-7; 8 nucleotides line up with TRBD1. The CDR3 consists of 14 residues. Trimming cost V 7 bases and J 5 bases; bases outside gene matches: 10. Germline V lookup: CDR1 MGHRA, CDR2 YSYEKL. CDR3 sequence reads: CASKVFQGADEQYF. CDR3 bases: TGCGCCAGCAAGGTCTTCCAGGGGGCCGACGAGCAGTACTTC.

The rearrangement uses TRBV9 and TRBJ1-5; perhaps TRBD1 as D (5 bases). This CDR3 has 15 amino acids. Looked up from germline, CDR1 is SGDLS and CDR2 is YYNGEE. The V end was cut by 0 bases, the J end by 6 bases, with 13 bases between. Here the CDR3 DNA reads TGTGCCAGCAGCGTAGGCCAGGGAGAGGGTCAGCCCCAGCATTTT. As protein: CASSVGQGEGQPQHF.

This chain links TRBV18 with TRBJ1-1; D perhaps matches TRBD1 (6 bases). Trimming stripped 3 bases from V and 5 bases from J, with 13 bases between. The CDR3 has 14 residues. Germline V gene sequence: CDR1 KGHSH, CDR2 LQKENI. The CDR3 DNA is TGTGCCAGCTCACCTCGACAGGAGCAAACTGAAGCTTTCTTT. It encodes CASSPRQEQTEAFF.

This clone was counted a few times. The chain joins TRBV5-1 to TRBJ2-1; 8 positions match TRBD2. Germline V gene data show CDR1 as SGHRS and CDR2 as YFSETQ. V shed 5 bases, J shed 8 bases, and the junction held 9 bases outside the gene matches. There are 14 residues in the CDR3. Here the CDR3 DNA reads TGCGCCAGCAGACCGCCGGGACTAGAGGATGAGCAGTTCTTC. It codes for CASRPPGLEDEQFF. Based on the CDR3 plus reference TRBV5-1 and TRBJ2-1, the full variable domain is KAGVTQTPRYLIKTRGQQVTLSCSPISGHRSVSWYQQTPGQGLQFLFEYFSETQRNKGNFPGRFSGRQFSNSRSEMNVSTLELGDSALYLCASRPPGLEDEQFFGPGTRLTVL.

This chain uses TRBV4-2 with TRBJ1-2; no definite D call. Germline loops: CDR1 LGHNA, CDR2 YNFKEQ. Trimming took off 0 bases at V and 2 bases at J, with 13 bases between the two ends. This CDR3 is built from 16 residues. This chain's CDR3 is CASSQDTAVFNYGYTF. The CDR3 DNA reads as TGTGCCAGCAGCCAAGACACCGCGGTCTTCAACTATGGCTACACCTTC.

This clone was picked up a small number of times. The genes are TRBV6-1 and TRBJ1-1, with D possibly TRBD1 on 5 matching bases. The CDR3 has 15 residues. V gave up 5 bases and J gave up 4 bases, with 17 bases separating them. Germline V gene lookup returns CDR1 MNHNS and CDR2 SASEGT. DNA for the CDR3: TGTGCCAGCAGTCATCGGGGCAGTGAGGTCACTGAAGCTTTCTTT. It translates to CASSHRGSEVTEAFF.

The rearrangement uses TRBV5-4 and TRBJ2-3; D not certain. Trimming shortened V by 0 bases and J by 2 bases, and 13 bases separated the two germline ends. Germline V gene data show CDR1 as SGHNT and CDR2 as YYREEE (reference sequence). This CDR3 is 16 amino acids long. Here the CDR3 reads CASSLEGGVSTDTQYF. The CDR3 DNA is TGTGCCAGCAGCTTGGAAGGTGGGGTCTCCACAGATACGCAGTATTTT.

This clone was counted between two and nine times. V gene TRBV7-6 combines with J gene TRBJ2-1, with a weak D call TRBD1 (6 bases). The CDR3 totals 16 residues. Deletions cut 1 base from V and 7 bases from J, with 17 bases between. Germline CDR1 reads SGHVS; CDR2 reads FNYEAQ. The CDR3: CASSLEGTGNFNEQFF. The CDR3 nucleotides are TGTGCCAGCAGCTTAGAGGGCACAGGGAATTTTAATGAGCAGTTCTTC.

The rearrangement joins TRBV7-3 to TRBJ1-1; D is undetermined. Germline CDR1 is SGHTA and CDR2 is FQGTGA. The CDR3 contains 16 residues. The V gene lost 0 bases and the J gene lost 6 bases, with 17 bases spanning the gap. CDR3: CASSLTVNRQSAEAFF. The CDR3 DNA is TGTGCCAGCAGCTTAACGGTAAATAGGCAGAGCGCTGAAGCTTTCTTT.

The chain carries TRBV5-1 and TRBJ2-3; no clear D. The germline V and J ends were trimmed by 3 bases and 9 bases, with 11 bases remaining between them. Germline V gene data show CDR1 as SGHRS and CDR2 as YFSETQ. The CDR3 spans 12 residues. CDR3 bases: TGCGCCAGCAGCTCTGATAGAGAAACGCAGTATTTT. As protein: CASSSDRETQYF.

This clone was picked up a small number of times. The CDR3 reads CASSLSRVQETQYF. CDR3 coding DNA: TGTGCCAGCAGTTTATCTCGGGTTCAAGAGACCCAGTACTTC. The chain is built from TRBV28 and TRBJ2-5; no definite D call. Deletions cut 1 base from V and 2 bases from J, with 8 bases between. This CDR3 has 14 residues. Germline-derived CDR1 and CDR2 are MDHEN and SYDVKM.

This clone was observed a few times. This chain connects TRBV18 to TRBJ2-5; 7 positions match TRBD1. The CDR3 has 13 residues. Germline V CDR1 and CDR2: KGHSH, LQKENI. After removal of 3 bases from V and 3 bases from J, the junction contained 1 base not matched to a gene. The CDR3 sequence: CASSPDREETQYF. For the CDR3, the DNA is TGTGCCAGCTCACCCGACAGGGAAGAGACCCAGTACTTC.

The chain couples TRBV11-2 to TRBJ2-3, with D hard to call. There are 16 residues in the CDR3. From germline, CDR1 is SGHAT and CDR2 FQNNGV. V shed 6 bases and J shed 5 bases, with 21 bases lying between them. The CDR3 DNA is TGTGCCAGCAGGCGACTCTTGGACCTAAAGAAAGATACGCAGTATTTT. Amino acids: CASRRLLDLKKDTQYF.

The gene calls are TRBV4-3 and TRBJ1-2; TRBD1 matches 7 bases. The J segment lost 3 bases and the V segment lost 5 bases, leaving 9 bases of the junction unmatched. The length of the CDR3 is 15 residues. Per the germline V gene, CDR1 is LGHNA and CDR2 is YSLEER. CDR3 in DNA: TGCGCCAGCAGCTTCCAGGGACAGCCCGACTATGGCTACACCTTC. Protein product: CASSFQGQPDYGYTF.

The chain uses TRBV7-9 and TRBJ1-2; no definite D call. Trimming stripped 2 bases from V and 4 bases from J, with 14 bases between. This CDR3 has 15 amino acids. The germline V gene encodes CDR1 SEHNR and CDR2 FQNEAQ (reference sequence). The CDR3 reads CASSLIQQGGYGYTF. The DNA of the CDR3 is TGTGCCAGCAGCTTAATACAGCAAGGAGGCTATGGCTACACCTTC.

This clone was seen more than once but under ten times. The chain recombines TRBV10-1 with TRBJ2-7; 8 nucleotides match TRBD1. In germline, CDR1 is WNHNN, CDR2 SYGVQD (reference sequence). The CDR3 consists of 13 residues. With 5 bases clipped from V and 6 bases from J, the junction kept 6 bases outside the gene matches. The CDR3 DNA reads TGCGCCAGCAGTAACGGACAGGGCGGCGAGCAGTACTTC. This codes for CASSNGQGGEQYF.

This clone was seen a handful of times. The J gene is TRBJ2-7, the V gene TRBV7-2, with 10 bases lining up with TRBD1. V was clipped by 5 bases and J by 2 bases; unmatched bases: 6. The CDR3 spans 15 residues. Germline V gene lookup returns CDR1 SGHTA and CDR2 FQGNSA. CDR3 residues: CASSGGTGDPYEQYF. In DNA, the CDR3 is TGTGCCAGCAGCGGTGGGACAGGGGACCCCTACGAGCAGTACTTC.

The sample holds a few counts of this clone. This chain links TRBV27 with TRBJ1-2; the D is unclear. From germline, CDR1 is MNHEY and CDR2 SMNVEV (reference sequence). V was shortened by 5 bases and J by 7 bases, with 26 bases between the two germline ends. The CDR3 has 17 residues. Here the CDR3 reads CASSSYLDQSRIGGYTF. The DNA for the CDR3 is TGTGCCAGCAGTAGTTATTTGGACCAATCGCGGATCGGTGGCTACACCTTC.

Only a few counts were recorded for this clone. The V call is TRBV25-1, the J call TRBJ1-6, with D maybe TRBD1 (5 bases). CDR1 and CDR2 from the germline V gene are MGHDK and SYGVNS. The CDR3 runs to 17 residues. The germline V and J ends were trimmed by 4 bases and 0 bases, with 13 bases remaining between them. The CDR3 DNA reads TGTGCCAGCAGTGGTCGGGGGGGTAACTCCTATAATTCACCCCTCCACTTT. Its protein is CASSGRGGNSYNSPLHF.